This TCR beta chain was recovered during a study of OX40 agonist ivuxolimab in advanced cancers. Study context: Ivuxolimab, an antibody acting as an agonist of OX40 (CD134), was used to treat patients. Patients assigned to dose escalation were diagnosed with hepatocellular carcinoma, melanoma, renal cell or head and neck cancer.

Any history of autoimmune disease or systemic immunosuppression disqualified patients. Sequenced by immunoSEQ multiplex PCR; TCRdb stores in-frame clones only, minus some. This table holds more than 100,000 clones, 85% to 90% found once. Germline loops: CDR1 SGHTA, CDR2 FQGNSA. Trimming shortened V by 1 base and J by 4 bases, and 11 bases separated the two germline ends. The CDR3 sequence is 14 residues long. The V gene is TRBV7-2, the J gene TRBJ2-7; TRBD2 is a possible D gene (6 bases). Sequenced material: CD4+ or CD8+ T cells sorted from blood, taken in a trial of the OX40 agonist ivuxolimab. The receptor was derived from an adult with an advanced solid tumor such as melanoma, head and neck, liver or kidney cancer. DNA for the CDR3: TGTGCCAGCAGCTTAGTGCCTGGGGGGTACGAGCAGTACTTC. Its protein product is CASSLVPGGYEQYF.